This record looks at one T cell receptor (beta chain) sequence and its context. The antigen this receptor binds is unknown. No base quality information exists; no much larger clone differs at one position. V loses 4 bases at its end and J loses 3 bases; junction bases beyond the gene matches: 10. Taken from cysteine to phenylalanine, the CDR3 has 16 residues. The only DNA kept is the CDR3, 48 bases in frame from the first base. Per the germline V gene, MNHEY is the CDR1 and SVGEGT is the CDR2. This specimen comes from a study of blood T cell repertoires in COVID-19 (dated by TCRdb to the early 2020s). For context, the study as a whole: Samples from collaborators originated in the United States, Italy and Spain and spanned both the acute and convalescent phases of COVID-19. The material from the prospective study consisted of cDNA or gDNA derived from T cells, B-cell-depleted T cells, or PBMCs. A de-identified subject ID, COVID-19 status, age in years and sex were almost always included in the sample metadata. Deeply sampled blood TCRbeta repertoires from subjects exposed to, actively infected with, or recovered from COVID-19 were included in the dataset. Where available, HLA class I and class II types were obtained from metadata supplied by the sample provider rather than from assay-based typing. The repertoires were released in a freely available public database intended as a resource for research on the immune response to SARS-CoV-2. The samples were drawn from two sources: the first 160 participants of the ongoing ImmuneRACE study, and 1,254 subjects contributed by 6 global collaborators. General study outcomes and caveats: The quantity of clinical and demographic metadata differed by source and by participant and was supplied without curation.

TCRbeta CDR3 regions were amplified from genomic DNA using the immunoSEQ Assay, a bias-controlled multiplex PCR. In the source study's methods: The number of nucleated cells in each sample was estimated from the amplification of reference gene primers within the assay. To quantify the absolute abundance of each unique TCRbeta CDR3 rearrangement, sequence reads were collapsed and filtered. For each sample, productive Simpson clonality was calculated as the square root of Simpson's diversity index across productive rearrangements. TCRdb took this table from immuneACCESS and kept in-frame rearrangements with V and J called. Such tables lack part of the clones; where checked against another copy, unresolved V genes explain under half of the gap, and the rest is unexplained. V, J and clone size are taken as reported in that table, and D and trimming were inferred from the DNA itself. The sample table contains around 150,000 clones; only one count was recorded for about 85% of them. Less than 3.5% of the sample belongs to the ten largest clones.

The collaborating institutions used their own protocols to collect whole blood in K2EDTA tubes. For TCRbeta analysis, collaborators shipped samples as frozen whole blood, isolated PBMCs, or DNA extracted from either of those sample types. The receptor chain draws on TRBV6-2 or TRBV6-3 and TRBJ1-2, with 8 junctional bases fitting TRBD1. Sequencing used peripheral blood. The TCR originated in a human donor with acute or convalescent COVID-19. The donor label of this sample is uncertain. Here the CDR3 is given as CASSFRQGTSYYGYTF. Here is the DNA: TGTGCCAGCAGTTTCCGACAGGGGACCTCTTACTATGGCTACACCTTC.